This TCR beta chain was documented in a study of cytomegalovirus exposure and HLA in healthy donors. Study context: In terms of ancestry, the Caucasian-associated cluster contained more than 65% of the approximately 400 genotyped donors.

Overall study findings and caveats: Many donors carried some public TCRs, although rarity characterized most TCR sequences. Cytomegalovirus status was reportedly diagnosed by the classifier with high specificity and sensitivity.

The V gene end was trimmed by 0 bases and the J gene end by 5 bases; junction bases not matched to a gene: 7. The CDR3 spans 16 residues. Germline V gene data show CDR1 as SGHTS and CDR2 as YDEGEE. The PCR contained 60 Vbeta and 13 Jbeta primers. The data were produced by immunoSEQ multiplex PCR, yet TCRdb's version contains in-frame clones alone and is incomplete. Here the sample spans under 120,000 clones, roughly 70% being singletons. Comments on this clone: The antigen remains undetermined.

The sequenced sample was PBMCs. The chain couples TRBV5-8 to TRBJ2-5; TRBD2 matches 10 bases. The receptor comes from a man aged 40-49 years in good health and CMV-seropositive. The DNA of the CDR3 is TGTGCCAGCAGCTTGGGGTCTAGCGGGAGCCGGGAGACCCAGTACTTC. Translated, it gives CASSLGSSGSRETQYF.